A single sample gave rise to the 7 T cell receptor beta chains below, sequenced in a study of blood T cell repertoires in COVID-19. The method was immunoSEQ multiplex PCR; TCRdb's version includes in-frame clones alone and lacks a portion of them. The top ten clones hold around 5.3% of a sample with more than 60,000 clones, approximately 80% of them seen once. Sequencing was performed on peripheral blood. The source is a man aged 55 to 70 with active or convalescent COVID-19.

V is TRBV18 and J is TRBJ2-3, with a possible D match to TRBD2 (6 bases). Germline V gene data show CDR1 as KGHSH and CDR2 as LQKENI. Trimming took off 6 bases at V and 1 base at J, with 14 bases between the two ends. This CDR3 comprises 15 residues. The CDR3 DNA is TGTGCCAGCTCCCAACGGGGGTGGGGCACAGATACGCAGTATTTT. As protein: CASSQRGWGTDTQYF.

This clone was found a few times. V is TRBV7-9 and J is TRBJ2-7; possibly TRBD2 for D (5 bases). CDR3 length: 16 residues. Germline CDR1 SEHNR, CDR2 FQNEAQ (reference sequence). With 1 base removed from V and 4 bases from J, the gap between germline ends came to 17 bases. CDR3 protein: CASSLEGSSKRYEQYF. CDR3 DNA sequence: TGTGCCAGCAGCTTAGAAGGCAGTTCTAAGCGGTACGAGCAGTACTTC. The complete variable domain, with remaining parts taken from reference TRBV7-9 and TRBJ2-7, reads DTGVSQNPRHKITKRGQNVTFRCDPISEHNRLYWYRQTLGQGPEFLTYFQNEAQLEKSRLLSDRFSAERPKGSFSTLEIQRTEQGDSAMYLCASSLEGSSKRYEQYFGPGTRLTVT.

The rearrangement joins TRBV7-3 to TRBJ1-1; D is unclear. In germline, CDR1 is SGHTA, CDR2 FQGTGA. The CDR3 is 13 amino acids. Trimming took off 8 bases at V and 6 bases at J, with 16 bases between the two ends. Here the CDR3 DNA reads TGTGCCAGCTCATGGGGAGGGTCGTCTGAAGCTTTCTTT. Amino acid sequence: CASSWGGSSEAFF.

This clone showed up just a few times. The chain employs TRBV4-3 and TRBJ1-3; D is unresolved. This CDR3 is built from 18 residues. CDR1 LGHNA and CDR2 YSLEER come from the germline V gene. The V and J ends lost 0 bases and 0 bases respectively, with 15 bases between them. Here the CDR3 reads CASSQDGRTGSSGNTIYF. The CDR3 DNA follows: TGCGCCAGCAGCCAAGATGGTAGGACGGGGAGCTCTGGAAACACCATATATTTT.

V usage is TRBV27 and J usage is TRBJ1-6; the match to TRBD1 covers 7 bases. This CDR3 comprises 17 residues. Germline V CDR1 and CDR2: MNHEY, SMNVEV (reference sequence). With 6 bases clipped from V and 5 bases from J, the junction kept 13 bases outside the gene matches. In DNA, the CDR3 is TGTGCCAGCAGCTTTCTTGCCGGGACAGCCCATAATTCACCCCTCCACTTT. This sequence encodes CASSFLAGTAHNSPLHF.

The chain joins TRBV10-1 to TRBJ2-1, with 7 bases identical to TRBD1. Germline V gene sequence: CDR1 WNHNN, CDR2 SYGVQD (reference sequence). V gave up 10 bases and J gave up 6 bases; unmatched junction bases: 6. There are 12 residues in the CDR3. CDR3 sequence (DNA): TGCGCCAACGGACAGGATGGCAATGAGCAGTTCTTC. Translating it yields CANGQDGNEQFF.

The V and J genes are TRBV5-5 and TRBJ2-1; TRBD2 might be the D (5 bases). V dropped 4 bases and J dropped 0 bases, with 17 bases sitting between them. The CDR3 is made up of 17 amino acids. Per the germline V gene, CDR1 is SGHKS and CDR2 is YYEKEE (reference sequence). CDR3 nucleotides: TGTGCCAGCAGCCCGGGGTACGGGTCGAGCTCCTACAATGAGCAGTTCTTC. It codes for CASSPGYGSSSYNEQFF.